The T cell receptor beta chain described here comes from a study of control samples from healthy donors and cancer patients. The method was immunoSEQ multiplex PCR; TCRdb's version includes in-frame clones alone and lacks a portion of them. Seen here are about 150,000 clones, about 89% observed once, and the top ten hold 4.9%. This CDR3 comprises 14 residues. Germline V gives CDR1 MNHEY, CDR2 SMNVEV (reference sequence). The junction had 1 base not matched to a gene; V was cut back by 1 base and J by 2 bases. The receptor comes from a man aged 25-40 years in good health. This rearrangement joins TRBV27 to TRBJ2-5; TRBD1 agrees at 7 bases. Sequenced: blood. The CDR3 sequence is CASSLLGQQETQYF. DNA for the CDR3: TGTGCCAGCAGTTTATTGGGACAGCAAGAGACCCAGTACTTC.